This section outlines one T cell receptor beta chain sequence together with its context. The target antigen is unknown. Original processing methods: In the immunoSEQ data, sequences were junction-only and lacked quality scores, so filtering differed. The protocol was immunoSEQ multiplex PCR, while the TCRdb copy is restricted to in-frame clones and leaves out a portion. D and trimming were read from the DNA, whereas the V and J calls and clone size are those reported in that table. Among 2 million to 2.5 million clones listed, just over 90% were seen once. These data are taken from a study of shared clonotypes between healthy human individuals. Study-level background: Each donor contributed plates that comprised three CD4 naive, three CD4 memory, two CD8 naive and one CD8 memory.

CD45RO negativity and positive selection for CCR7 defined naive CD8 cells, a population that excluded terminally differentiated effector memory CD45RA+ cells. Trimming took 2 bases from V and 3 from J; bases not matched to a gene: 8. CDR1 SGHRS and CDR2 YFSETQ come from the germline V gene. This CDR3 has 18 residues. Study observations and caveats: Among the subsets, naive ones generally showed larger estimated richness than memory ones. Generation probability values for non-shared clonotypes were lower than those for clonotypes shared by all four donors.

The clonotype was recovered from a man younger than 30 in good health. Some clones in this sample may be carry-over from other donors' samples. The chain joins TRBV5-1 to TRBJ1-4; 12 bases fit TRBD1. Sequencing was carried out using naive CD8+ T cells from PBMCs. CDR3 sequence (DNA): TGCGCCAGCAGCTTATCCGGGACAGGGGGCGCGGCTAATGAAAAACTGTTTTTT. It translates to CASSLSGTGGAANEKLFF.